Listed below are T cell receptor beta chains from one sample, sequenced in a study of blood T cell repertoires in COVID-19. Measured with immunoSEQ multiplex PCR; TCRdb has only the in-frame clones, and not every one. The sample has about 94,000 clones; about 80% are singletons. Sequencing was performed on peripheral blood. These receptor sequences come from a human donor in a cohort sampled during active COVID-19. CDR3s include the opening cysteine and the closing phenylalanine or tryptophan. The D gene is left open where the match is weak. Part of the rows lack a size; the others show once, few, many or a class for expanded clones.

V gene,J gene,D gene,clone size,CDR3 protein,CDR3 DNA
TRBV30,TRBJ2-5,TRBD2,-,CAWSQTSGRAETQYF,TGTGCCTGGAGCCAGACTAGCGGGAGGGCCGAGACCCAGTACTTC
TRBV9,TRBJ1-3,-,-,CASSVGLGRLGAPSGNTIYF,TGTGCCAGCAGCGTAGGATTGGGCAGGCTGGGGGCCCCCTCTGGAAACACCATATATTTT
TRBV14,TRBJ1-4,-,-,CASSQSLSANEKLFF,TGTGCCAGCAGCCAATCTCTCTCAGCTAATGAAAAACTGTTTTTT
TRBV5-1,TRBJ2-3,-,-,CASSIAENTDTQYF,TGCGCCAGCAGTATAGCGGAGAACACAGATACGCAGTATTTT
TRBV28,TRBJ1-2,TRBD1,-,CASSSMLQGAHYGYTF,TGTGCCAGCAGTTCTATGCTGCAGGGGGCCCACTATGGCTACACCTTC
TRBV24-1,TRBJ2-6,-,-,CATSDSTSSGANVLTF,TGTGCCACCAGTGATTCAACATCCTCTGGGGCCAACGTCCTGACTTTC
TRBV5-1,TRBJ1-4,TRBD1,-,CASSPTGATNEKLFF,TGCGCCAGCAGCCCGACAGGGGCTACTAATGAAAAACTGTTTTTT
TRBV5-6,TRBJ1-1,TRBD1,-,CASRSPGQGNTEAFF,TGTGCCAGCAGGTCCCCGGGACAGGGAAACACTGAAGCTTTCTTT
TRBV2,TRBJ2-7,TRBD1,-,CASGRDRGPYEQYF,TGTGCCAGCGGTCGGGACAGGGGACCCTACGAGCAGTACTTC
TRBV4-2,TRBJ1-1,-,-,CASTYSRDTEAFF,TGTGCCAGCACCTACTCCCGGGACACTGAAGCTTTCTTT
TRBV6-1,TRBJ2-7,-,-,CASSEGPTHVVTEQYF,TGTGCCAGCAGTGAAGGGCCGACTCACGTTGTGACCGAGCAGTACTTC
TRBV18,TRBJ2-7,TRBD2,-,CASSTGLAGGGYEQYF,TGTGCCAGCTCTACGGGACTAGCGGGAGGTGGATACGAGCAGTACTTC
TRBV3-1/TRBV3-2,TRBJ1-3,-,-,CASSQVGGAIRNTIYF,TGTGCCAGCAGCCAAGTAGGCGGGGCCATACGAAACACCATATATTTT
TRBV10-3,TRBJ1-3,TRBD1,-,CAIMGTGSGNTIYF,TGTGCCATCATGGGGACAGGGTCTGGAAACACCATATATTTT
TRBV28,TRBJ1-3,-,-,CAAGRSVTGNTIYF,TGTGCCGCCGGAAGGAGTGTAACTGGAAACACCATATATTTT
TRBV11-3,TRBJ2-7,-,few,CASSLRRGSEQYF,TGTGCCAGCAGCCTCCGGCGGGGTTCCGAGCAGTACTTC
TRBV2,TRBJ1-1,TRBD1,-,CASSVMGQGANMAFF,TGTGCCAGCAGTGTTATGGGCCAGGGGGCAAATATGGCTTTCTTT
TRBV18,TRBJ1-2,-,-,CASSPNHGSNYGYTF,TGTGCCAGCTCACCAAACCACGGGTCTAACTATGGCTACACCTTC
TRBV18,TRBJ1-1,-,-,CASSPLAERAFF,TGTGCCAGCTCACCACTGGCCGAGAGGGCTTTCTTT
TRBV9,TRBJ2-1,-,few,CASGSGSSYNEQFF,TGTGCCAGCGGCAGTGGGAGCTCCTACAATGAGCAGTTCTTC
TRBV5-3,TRBJ1-2,-,few,CARSLKIQASVYGYTF,TGTGCCAGAAGCTTGAAGATCCAGGCATCGGTCTATGGCTACACCTTC
TRBV28,TRBJ2-7,TRBD1,-,CASSFIPTGTGNYEQYF,TGTGCCAGCAGTTTCATACCAACCGGGACAGGTAACTACGAGCAGTACTTC
TRBV4-1,TRBJ2-5,TRBD2,-,CASSLRTSGRVETQYF,TGCGCCAGCAGCTTACGGACTAGCGGGAGGGTAGAGACCCAGTACTTC
TRBV5-4,TRBJ2-1,-,-,CASSSSASSYNEQFF,TGTGCCAGCAGCTCTAGCGCGAGCTCCTACAATGAGCAGTTCTTC
TRBV28,TRBJ1-2,TRBD1,-,CASSPTLRQGANGYTF,TGTGCCAGCAGTCCGACTCTTAGACAGGGGGCAAATGGCTACACCTTC
TRBV2,TRBJ2-7,TRBD1,few,CASSAHDRGYEQYF,TGTGCCAGCAGTGCCCATGACAGGGGGTACGAGCAGTACTTC
TRBV19,TRBJ2-2,TRBD2,-,CASSPPPGTSVGELFF,TGTGCCAGTAGCCCTCCTCCCGGGACTAGCGTCGGGGAGCTGTTTTTT
TRBV5-1,TRBJ2-7,TRBD2,-,CASSFEGGLEQYF,TGCGCCAGCAGCTTCGAGGGAGGGCTCGAGCAGTACTTC
TRBV19,TRBJ2-7,TRBD1,-,CASSMGTGTHEQYF,TGTGCCAGTAGTATGGGGACAGGTACCCACGAGCAGTACTTC
TRBV5-4,TRBJ2-1,TRBD2,few,CASSLGLAVNNEQFF,TGTGCCAGCAGCTTGGGGCTAGCGGTAAATAATGAGCAGTTCTTC
TRBV24-1,TRBJ1-4,-,-,CATSDSGRVLFF,TGTGCCACCAGTGACTCTGGGAGGGTGCTGTTTTTT
TRBV15,TRBJ1-2,TRBD1,-,CATSRPGQGDPAF,TGTGCCACCAGCAGGCCCGGACAGGGGGACCCCGCCTTC
TRBV20-1,TRBJ1-2,-,-,CSAPQSRGYTF,TGCAGTGCCCCCCAGTCTCGTGGCTACACCTTC
TRBV4-1,TRBJ2-7,TRBD1,-,CASSQGDRGYEQYF,TGCGCCAGCAGCCAAGGGGACAGGGGCTACGAGCAGTACTTC
TRBV10-2,TRBJ1-5,-,-,CASSEAGGYDQPQHF,TGCGCCAGCAGTGAGGCGGGGGGGTACGATCAGCCCCAGCATTTT
TRBV18,TRBJ2-2,TRBD1,-,CASSLGQSNTGELFF,TGTGCCAGCTCACTGGGACAGTCGAACACCGGGGAGCTGTTTTTT
TRBV6-4,TRBJ2-3,-,-,CASSYRGGGTDTQYF,TGTGCCAGCAGTTACAGGGGAGGAGGCACAGATACGCAGTATTTT
TRBV27,TRBJ1-5,-,few,CASTPRGGSNQPQHF,TGTGCCAGCACCCCTCGGGGGGGGAGCAATCAGCCCCAGCATTTT
TRBV5-1,TRBJ1-6,TRBD1,-,CASSSGQGMANSPLHF,TGCGCCAGCAGCTCGGGACAGGGGATGGCTAATTCACCCCTCCACTTT
TRBV19,TRBJ2-6,TRBD2,-,CASRGTSGSRTNVLTF,TGTGCCAGTAGGGGGACTAGCGGGAGTAGGACCAACGTCCTGACTTTC